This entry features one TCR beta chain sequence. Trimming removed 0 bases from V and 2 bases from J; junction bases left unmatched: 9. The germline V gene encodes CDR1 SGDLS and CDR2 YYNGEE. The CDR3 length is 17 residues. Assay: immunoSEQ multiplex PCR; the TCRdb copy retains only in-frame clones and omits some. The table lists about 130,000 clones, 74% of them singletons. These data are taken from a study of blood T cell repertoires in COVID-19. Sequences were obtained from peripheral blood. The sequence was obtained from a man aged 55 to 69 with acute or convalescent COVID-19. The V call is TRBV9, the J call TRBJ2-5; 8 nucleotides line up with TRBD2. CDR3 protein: CASSVAGGALAQETQYF. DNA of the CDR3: TGTGCCAGCAGCGTAGCGGGGGGGGCGCTGGCACAAGAGACCCAGTACTTC.